These T cell receptor beta chains were read from a single sample in a study of identical twins. TCRdb itself ran the 5' RACE reads through MiXCR, one entry per CDR3 protein. The profile shows 250,000 or so distinct CDR3 sequences, 7% of them singletons. This sample also belongs to another study, concerning yellow fever vaccine responses in identical twins.

Material for sequencing was memory (CD45RO+) T cells sorted from blood. The receptors stem from a young woman in good health. Both conserved end residues are part of each CDR3. Fields, in order: CDR3 protein, CDR3 DNA, clone size, V gene, D gene, J gene. D genes are given only for firm matches. Expanded clones are given a class, and other clones once, few, many or no size at all.

CDR3: CAARAGGGTGELFF
DNA: TGTGCCGCCCGGGCGGGAGGAGGGACCGGGGAGCTGTTTTTT
size: -
V: TRBV12-3/TRBV12-4
D: TRBD2
J: TRBJ2-2

CDR3: CASSKGPSETQYF
DNA: TGTGCCAGCAGCAAGGGACCGTCGGAGACCCAGTACTTC
size: many
V: TRBV7-8
D: -
J: TRBJ2-5

CDR3: CASSLGREGFF
DNA: TGTGCCAGCAGTTTAGGGCGGGAAGGTTTCTTC
size: many
V: TRBV12-3/TRBV12-4
D: -
J: TRBJ2-1

CDR3: CSAGGADEQFF
DNA: TGCAGCGCGGGGGGGGCGGATGAGCAGTTCTTC
size: few
V: TRBV29-1
D: TRBD2
J: TRBJ2-1

CDR3: CASSLEQGAKTNQPQHF
DNA: TGTGCCAGCAGCTTGGAACAGGGAGCAAAGACGAATCAGCCCCAGCATTTT
size: few
V: TRBV5-5
D: -
J: TRBJ1-5

CDR3: CASSYSGLAGTTGELFF
DNA: TGTGCCAGCAGTTACTCTGGACTAGCGGGAACCACCGGGGAGCTGTTTTTT
size: many
V: TRBV6-5
D: TRBD2
J: TRBJ2-2

CDR3: CASSPRGGPISQPQHF
DNA: TGTGCCAGCAGCCCAAGGGGGGGGCCGATCAGTCAGCCCCAGCATTTT
size: many
V: TRBV28
D: -
J: TRBJ1-5

CDR3: CASSLGALTLNEQFF
DNA: TGTGCCAGCAGCTTAGGGGCACTAACCTTAAATGAGCAGTTCTTC
size: -
V: TRBV7-8
D: -
J: TRBJ2-1

CDR3: CASSLLDKGVQETQYF
DNA: TGCGCCAGCAGCTTGTTGGACAAGGGAGTCCAAGAGACCCAGTACTTC
size: -
V: TRBV5-1
D: -
J: TRBJ2-5

CDR3: CASSRGTGALVEQFF
DNA: TGTGCCAGCAGCAGAGGGACAGGGGCCTTGGTTGAGCAGTTCTTC
size: -
V: TRBV7-6
D: TRBD1
J: TRBJ2-1

CDR3: CSARLDRAVSTDTQYF
DNA: TGCAGTGCTAGATTAGACAGGGCTGTTAGCACAGATACGCAGTATTTT
size: few
V: TRBV20-1
D: TRBD1
J: TRBJ2-3

CDR3: CASSYYGLAGGYNEQFF
DNA: TGTGCCAGCAGTTACTACGGACTAGCGGGGGGGTACAATGAGCAGTTCTTC
size: -
V: TRBV6-5
D: TRBD2
J: TRBJ2-1

CDR3: CASSGDSAVFTTEAFF
DNA: TGCGCCAGCAGCGGGGACAGCGCCGTGTTTACGACTGAAGCTTTCTTT
size: many
V: TRBV5-1
D: TRBD1
J: TRBJ1-1

CDR3: CASSSGQGYYGYTF
DNA: TGTGCCAGCAGCTCGGGTCAGGGGTACTATGGCTACACCTTC
size: -
V: TRBV7-9
D: -
J: TRBJ1-2

CDR3: CASRTYGPQHF
DNA: TGTGCCAGCCGGACGTATGGGCCCCAGCATTTT
size: few
V: TRBV2
D: -
J: TRBJ1-5

CDR3: CASSLSLGLAEKLFF
DNA: TGTGCCAGCAGTTTATCGCTTGGGCTGGCGGAAAAACTGTTTTTT
size: many
V: TRBV12-3/TRBV12-4
D: -
J: TRBJ1-4

CDR3: CASSYNGGNQPQHF
DNA: TGTGCCAGCAGCTACAACGGGGGCAATCAGCCCCAGCATTTT
size: many
V: TRBV4-2
D: -
J: TRBJ1-5

CDR3: CASSDPGHFPGNTIYF
DNA: TGCGCCAGCAGTGATCCGGGACATTTTCCAGGAAACACCATATATTTT
size: -
V: TRBV10-2
D: -
J: TRBJ1-3

CDR3: CSARALGPHNSPLHF
DNA: TGCAGTGCTAGAGCGTTGGGGCCCCATAATTCACCCCTCCACTTT
size: many
V: TRBV20-1
D: -
J: TRBJ1-6

CDR3: CSASAGTSRSYEQYF
DNA: TGCAGTGCTAGCGCCGGGACTAGCCGATCCTACGAGCAGTACTTC
size: -
V: TRBV20-1
D: TRBD2
J: TRBJ2-7